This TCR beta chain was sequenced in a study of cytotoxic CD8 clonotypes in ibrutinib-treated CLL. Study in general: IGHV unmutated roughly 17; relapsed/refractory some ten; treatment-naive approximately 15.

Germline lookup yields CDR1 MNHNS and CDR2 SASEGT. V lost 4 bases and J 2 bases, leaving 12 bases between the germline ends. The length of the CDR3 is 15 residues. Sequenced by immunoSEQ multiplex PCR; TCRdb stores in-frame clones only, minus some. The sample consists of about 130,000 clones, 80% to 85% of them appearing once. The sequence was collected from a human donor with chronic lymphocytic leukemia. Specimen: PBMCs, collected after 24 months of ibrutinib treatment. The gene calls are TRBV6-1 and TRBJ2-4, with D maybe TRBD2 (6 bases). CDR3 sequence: CASSGVGGTKNIQYF. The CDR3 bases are TGTGCCAGCAGTGGGGTCGGGGGAACCAAAAACATTCAGTACTTC.